Given below is one T cell receptor beta chain in context. Antigen unknown. Attachment of unique molecular identifiers to individual cDNA molecules was performed. A single record per CDR3 protein comes from TCRdb applying MiXCR to the 5' RACE reads. This sample carries around 80,000 distinct CDR3 sequences, 11% of them seen once, and the ten largest clones take about 11%. This record comes from a study of early T cells in non-severe SARS-CoV-2 infection. On the study more broadly: Whole-blood bulk RNA, unsorted, was sequenced, and chains were unpaired. Study-wide results and caveats: Matching against VDJdb likely underestimated virus-specific expansions, favoring anti-spike CD8.

The CDR3 contains 15 residues. V was shortened by 1 base and J by 4 bases, with 14 bases between the two germline ends. Germline V CDR1 and CDR2: SGHTA, FQGNSA. The source was whole blood, collected at baseline. The TCR was taken from an adult who was a healthcare worker with PCR-confirmed SARS-CoV-2 infection or an uninfected control (not recorded which). The chain recombines TRBV7-2 with TRBJ2-7; D may be TRBD1 (6 bases). Here the CDR3 DNA reads TGTGCCAGCAGCTTAGTTTTGGGGGCAGAGTACGAGCAGTACTTC. This gives the protein CASSLVLGAEYEQYF.